A single sample is the source of the 25 T cell receptor beta chains below, sequenced in a study of siplizumab effects on memory and regulatory T cells. The protocol was immunoSEQ multiplex PCR, while the TCRdb copy is restricted to in-frame clones and leaves out a portion. Among tens of thousands of clones listed, roughly 93% were seen once. Sequenced sample: CD8+ T cells sorted from blood. The receptors stem from a human donor in good health.

This chain connects TRBV6-6 to TRBJ2-7, with 7 bases aligning to TRBD1. Germline V gene data show CDR1 as MNHNY and CDR2 as SVGAGI (reference sequence). The CDR3 sequence is 13 residues long. V trimming: 4 bases; J trimming: 5 bases; junction bases outside the gene matches: 5. The chain's CDR3 is CASSLLGQNEQYF. The CDR3 nucleotides read TGTGCCAGCAGTTTATTGGGACAGAACGAGCAGTACTTC.

The CDR3 region is CATSSRTGPSPLHF. In nucleotides, the CDR3 is TGTGCCACCAGCAGTCGGACAGGGCCGTCACCCCTCCACTTT. The chain combines TRBV15 with TRBJ1-6; 8 bases line up with TRBD1. CDR3 length equals 14 residues. Germline CDR1 is LNHNV and CDR2 is YYDKDF (reference sequence). With V trimmed by 3 bases and J by 10 bases, 5 bases remained unmatched.

V gene TRBV4-3 combines with J gene TRBJ1-1, with TRBD1 identical over 10 bases. Germline V gives CDR1 LGHNA, CDR2 YSLEER. The CDR3 sequence is 16 residues long. The V segment lost 3 bases and the J segment 2 bases; nucleotides outside the gene matches: 6. This CDR3 reads CASSQSTGGSNTEAFF. The DNA of the CDR3 is TGCGCCAGCAGCCAGTCGACAGGGGGCAGTAACACTGAAGCTTTCTTT.

This rearrangement joins TRBV5-1 to TRBJ2-7; D possibly corresponds to TRBD2 (6 bases). This CDR3 region has 16 residues. The germline V gene has CDR1 SGHRS and CDR2 YFSETQ. The V and J ends lost 0 bases and 0 bases respectively, with 13 bases between them. The CDR3 protein is CASSLVGGETSYEQYF. The DNA of the CDR3 is TGCGCCAGCAGCTTGGTTGGCGGGGAAACCTCCTACGAGCAGTACTTC.

The chain joins TRBV4-2 to TRBJ2-1; 14 positions agree with TRBD2. The CDR3 consists of 16 residues. The V gene's germline CDR1 is LGHNA and CDR2 YNFKEQ. After removal of 4 bases from V and 8 bases from J, the junction contained 7 bases not matched to a gene. In DNA form, the CDR3 reads TGTGCCAGCAGCCCCACCGGGACTAGCGGGAGCGATGAGCAGTTCTTC. Its translation is CASSPTGTSGSDEQFF.

The chain employs TRBV27 and TRBJ2-7, with 8 bases lining up with TRBD2. With V trimmed by 2 bases and J by 5 bases, 8 bases remained unmatched. The CDR3 has 15 amino acids. Germline V gene sequence: CDR1 MNHEY, CDR2 SMNVEV (reference sequence). The CDR3 DNA follows: TGTGCCAGCAGTTTAACCGGGGGGGGGCCGAACGAGCAGTACTTC. It is translated as CASSLTGGGPNEQYF.

The CDR3 nucleotides read TGTGCCAGCGGTGGCTACCGGGAGTACAATGAGCAGTTCTTC. This gives the protein CASGGYREYNEQFF. This chain links TRBV27 with TRBJ2-1, with D perhaps matching TRBD2 (6 bases). CDR3 length: 14 residues. V was trimmed by 8 bases and J by 4 bases, leaving 15 bases between them. Germline V lookup: CDR1 MNHEY, CDR2 SMNVEV (reference sequence).

CDR3 nucleotides: TGTGCCAGCAGCGTAGTCCAGGGAAGGGGCACTGAAGCTTTCTTT. Amino acid sequence: CASSVVQGRGTEAFF. This chain connects TRBV9 to TRBJ1-1, with a possible D match to TRBD1 (5 bases). Looked up from germline, CDR1 is SGDLS and CDR2 is YYNGEE. V gave up 0 bases and J gave up 4 bases, with 13 bases separating them. The CDR3 contains 15 residues.

The chain is built from TRBV30 and TRBJ1-2; 9 bases agree with TRBD1. CDR1 is GTSNPN and CDR2 is SVGIG in the germline V gene (reference sequence). This CDR3 contains 13 residues. V dropped 0 bases and J dropped 5; count of bases not matched to a gene: 1. Written as DNA, the CDR3 is TGTGCCTGGAGTGTGGGACAGGGATATGGCTACACCTTC. Its translation is CAWSVGQGYGYTF.

The CDR3 sequence: CASSHSGGASGELFF. The CDR3 DNA sequence: TGTGCCAGCTCACATTCAGGGGGCGCATCCGGGGAGCTGTTTTTT. The genes are TRBV18 and TRBJ2-2, with 8 bases that match TRBD1. The CDR3 is 15 residues long. Germline CDR1 reads KGHSH; CDR2 reads LQKENI. V was clipped by 4 bases and J by 6 bases; unmatched bases: 7.

The V call is TRBV7-6, the J call TRBJ2-3, with a weak D call TRBD2 (7 bases). This CDR3 region has 16 residues. The V end lost 2 bases, the J end lost 4 bases, and 16 bases lay between the germline ends. CDR1 is SGHVS, CDR2 FNYEAQ, per germline. CDR3 bases: TGTGCCAGCAGCTTATCGGGGGCGGGAGTCCCAGATACGCAGTATTTT. Encoded protein: CASSLSGAGVPDTQYF.

The rearrangement links TRBV7-3 to TRBJ1-5, with D uncertain. Germline V gene data show CDR1 as SGHTA and CDR2 as FQGTGA. The CDR3 contains 13 residues. Trimming left V 2 bases short and J 2 bases short, with 4 bases between. The CDR3 protein is CASSLSGNQPQHF. In nucleotides, the CDR3 is TGTGCCAGCAGCTTATCGGGCAATCAGCCCCAGCATTTT.

This sequence joins TRBV13 and TRBJ1-3; a weak D match, TRBD1 (5 bases). Germline CDR1 and CDR2: PRHDT and FYEKMQ (reference sequence). The V end lost 1 base, the J end lost 2 bases, and 9 bases lay between the germline ends. The CDR3 is 15 amino acids. In DNA form, the CDR3 reads TGTGCCAGCAGCTTAGTAGGGGTAACTGGAAACACCATATATTTT. It codes for CASSLVGVTGNTIYF. Drawing the rest from reference TRBV13 and TRBJ1-3, the complete variable domain is AAGVIQSPRHLIKEKRETATLKCYPIPRHDTVYWYQQGPGQDPQFLISFYEKMQSDKGSIPDRFSAQQFSDYHSELNMSSLELGDSALYFCASSLVGVTGNTIYFGEGSWLTVV.

V is TRBV6-1 and J is TRBJ1-4; D is possibly TRBD1 (6 bases). Looked up from germline, CDR1 is MNHNS and CDR2 is SASEGT. CDR3 length equals 16 residues. Trimming took 7 bases from V and 0 from J, leaving 15 bases between them. The DNA of the CDR3 is TGTGCCAGCACTGACGACAGGTTTGCAACTAATGAAAAACTGTTTTTT. Translation: CASTDDRFATNEKLFF.

J is TRBJ2-5 and V is TRBV9; D perhaps matches TRBD2 (6 bases). This CDR3 region has 14 residues. Germline CDR1 SGDLS, CDR2 YYNGEE. The V gene lost 3 bases and the J gene lost 5 bases, with 14 bases spanning the gap. For the CDR3, the DNA is TGTGCCAGCAGCGCCCGACGGGGGTTTGAGACCCAGTACTTC. Its protein is CASSARRGFETQYF.

The chain has TRBV7-2 and TRBJ2-7; D may be TRBD1 (5 bases). The CDR3 consists of 13 residues. CDR1 SGHTA and CDR2 FQGNSA come from the germline V gene. Trimming cost V 4 bases and J 7 bases, with 14 bases left between them. Written as DNA, the CDR3 is TGTGCCAGCAGCTACGAAGGGGCAGGGGAGCAGTACTTC. This encodes CASSYEGAGEQYF.

The chain links TRBV9 to TRBJ2-1; 10 nucleotides agree with TRBD2. The CDR3 runs 15 residues. With V trimmed by 3 bases and J by 7 bases, 7 bases remained unmatched. Germline values: CDR1 SGDLS, CDR2 YYNGEE. DNA for the CDR3: TGTGCCAGCAGCGAGGATCTAGCGGGAGTGAATGAGCAGTTCTTC. This codes for CASSEDLAGVNEQFF.

V is TRBV11-2 and J is TRBJ1-2; no clear D. The CDR3 is 15 amino acids. Germline CDR1 is SGHAT and CDR2 is FQNNGV. Trimming took off 1 base at V and 7 bases at J, with 16 bases between the two ends. CDR3 in DNA: TGTGCCAGCAGCTTAGGAGGCGGAGCCGAGGGTGGCTACACCTTC. Its protein is CASSLGGGAEGGYTF.

The CDR3 spells CASSLSRGIGEQFF. CDR3 coding DNA: TGTGCCAGCAGTTTATCGCGTGGGATCGGTGAGCAGTTCTTC. V gene TRBV27 combines with J gene TRBJ2-1; no reliable D call. The CDR3 is made up of 14 amino acids. The V and J ends lost 0 bases and 9 bases respectively, with 12 bases between them. Germline V lookup: CDR1 MNHEY, CDR2 SMNVEV (reference sequence).

This clone has a single count. The chain combines TRBV25-1 with TRBJ2-1, with D possibly matching TRBD2 (5 bases). V was cut by 1 base and J by 7 bases, with 11 bases left in between. The CDR3 runs to 14 residues. Germline V lookup: CDR1 MGHDK, CDR2 SYGVNS. DNA for the CDR3: TGTGCCAGCAGTGAATTCGACGGGGTGAATGAGCAGTTCTTC. This translates into CASSEFDGVNEQFF.

The rearrangement uses TRBV6-4 and TRBJ2-1; 8 bases map to TRBD2. Germline V gives CDR1 MRHNA, CDR2 SNTAGT. The CDR3 runs to 17 residues. Trimming removed 0 bases from V and 8 bases from J; junction bases left unmatched: 12. The CDR3 sequence is CASSDSRGLAPLHEQFF. In DNA, the CDR3 is TGTGCCAGCAGTGACTCAAGAGGACTAGCCCCCCTCCATGAGCAGTTCTTC.

V usage is TRBV7-2 and J usage is TRBJ2-3, with D maybe TRBD2 (5 bases). Germline loops: CDR1 SGHTA, CDR2 FQGNSA. The germline V and J ends were trimmed by 5 bases and 1 base, with 16 bases remaining between them. This CDR3 spans 16 amino acids. CDR3 coding DNA: TGTGCCAGCAGCATCCTAGCTTTGGGAGGCACAGATACGCAGTATTTT. Translating gives CASSILALGGTDTQYF.

V and J are TRBV27 and TRBJ2-3; 10 positions agree with TRBD1. Germline CDR1 is MNHEY and CDR2 is SMNVEV (reference sequence). Trimming removed 8 bases from V and 4 bases from J; junction bases left unmatched: 12. This CDR3 spans 16 amino acids. In DNA form, the CDR3 reads TGTGCCAGCTTTCCCTATCGGACAGGGGGGGCAGATACGCAGTATTTT. Protein sequence: CASFPYRTGGADTQYF.

The J gene is TRBJ2-1, the V gene TRBV27, with 7 bases identical to TRBD1. The CDR3 loop spans 16 amino acids. V lost 3 bases, J lost 3 bases, and 8 bases stayed unmatched. Germline V gene sequence: CDR1 MNHEY, CDR2 SMNVEV (reference sequence). The CDR3 DNA reads as TGTGCCAGCAGTTTGAGGGGGACAGAAGTCTACAATGAGCAGTTCTTC. Protein: CASSLRGTEVYNEQFF.

This chain joins TRBV5-4 and TRBJ2-3; D call uncertain. Germline V gives CDR1 SGHNT, CDR2 YYREEE (reference sequence). With 5 bases removed from V and 0 bases from J, the gap between germline ends came to 13 bases. The CDR3 runs to 15 residues. CDR3 sequence reads: CASSIPGHSTDTQYF. The CDR3 DNA reads TGTGCCAGCAGTATTCCGGGTCACAGCACAGATACGCAGTATTTT.